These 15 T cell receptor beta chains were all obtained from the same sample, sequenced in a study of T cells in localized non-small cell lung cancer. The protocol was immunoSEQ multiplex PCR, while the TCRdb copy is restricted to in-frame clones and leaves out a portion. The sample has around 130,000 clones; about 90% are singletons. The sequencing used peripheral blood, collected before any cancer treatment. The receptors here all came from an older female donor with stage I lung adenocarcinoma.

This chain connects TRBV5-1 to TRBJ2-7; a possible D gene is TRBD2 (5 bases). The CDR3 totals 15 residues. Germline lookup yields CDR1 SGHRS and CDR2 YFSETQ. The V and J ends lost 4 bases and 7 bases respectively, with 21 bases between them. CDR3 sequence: CASSLDGLTMGEQYF. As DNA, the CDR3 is TGCGCCAGCAGCCTTGATGGACTGACTATGGGGGAGCAGTACTTC. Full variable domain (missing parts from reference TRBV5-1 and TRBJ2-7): KAGVTQTPRYLIKTRGQQVTLSCSPISGHRSVSWYQQTPGQGLQFLFEYFSETQRNKGNFPGRFSGRQFSNSRSEMNVSTLELGDSALYLCASSLDGLTMGEQYFGPGTRLTVT.

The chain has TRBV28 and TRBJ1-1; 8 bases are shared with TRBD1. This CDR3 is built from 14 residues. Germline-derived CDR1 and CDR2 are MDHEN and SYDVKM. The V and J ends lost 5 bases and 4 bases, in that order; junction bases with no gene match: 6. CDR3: CASSLGQETTEAFF. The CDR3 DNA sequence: TGTGCCAGCAGTCTGGGACAGGAAACCACTGAAGCTTTCTTT.

The CDR3 DNA reads TGTGCCAGCAGACATCCGAAAGGCGGGAGGGATGGAGATACGCAGTATTTT. Amino acids: CASRHPKGGRDGDTQYF. This chain links TRBV5-4 with TRBJ2-3; 9 bases align to TRBD2. The CDR3 runs to 17 residues. Looked up from germline, CDR1 is SGHNT and CDR2 is YYREEE (reference sequence). Losses at the gene ends were 5 bases for V and 5 bases for J; bases not matched to a gene: 15.

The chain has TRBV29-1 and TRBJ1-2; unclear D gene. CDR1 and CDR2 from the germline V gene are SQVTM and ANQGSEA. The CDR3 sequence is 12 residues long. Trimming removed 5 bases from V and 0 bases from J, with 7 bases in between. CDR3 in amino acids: CSVSDSNYGYTF. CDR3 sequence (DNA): TGCAGCGTTTCAGACTCTAACTATGGCTACACCTTC.

The CDR3 reads CASSRKTGPLNTGELFF. The CDR3 DNA reads TGTGCCAGTAGTAGAAAGACAGGGCCATTGAACACCGGGGAGCTGTTTTTT. The genes are TRBV19 and TRBJ2-2, with 7 bases fitting TRBD1. CDR1 is LNHDA, CDR2 SQIVND, per germline (reference sequence). Trimming removed 4 bases from V and 1 base from J; junction bases left unmatched: 9. The CDR3 extends over 17 amino acids.

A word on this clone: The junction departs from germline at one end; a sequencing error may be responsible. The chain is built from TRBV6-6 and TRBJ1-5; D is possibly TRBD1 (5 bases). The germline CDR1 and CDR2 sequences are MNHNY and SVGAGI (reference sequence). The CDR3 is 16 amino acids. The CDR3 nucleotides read TGTGCCAGCACTTACACGGCGGGGGGGGAGCGCCAGCCCCAGCATTTT. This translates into CASTYTAGGERQPQHF.

As DNA, the CDR3 is TGTGCCAGCAGTTTAGGGCCCGACAGTTACCTTAGCAATCAGCCCCAGCATTTT. Translated, it gives CASSLGPDSYLSNQPQHF. The genes are TRBV28 and TRBJ1-5; maybe TRBD1 (5 bases). Germline V lookup: CDR1 MDHEN, CDR2 SYDVKM. This CDR3 comprises 18 residues. Trimming shortened V by 2 bases and J by 0 bases, and 17 bases separated the two germline ends.

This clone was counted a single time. The CDR3 is CASSFAGESYNEQFF. For the CDR3, the DNA is TGTGCCAGCAGTTTTGCGGGAGAGAGCTACAATGAGCAGTTCTTC. The V gene is TRBV27, the J gene TRBJ2-1; 7 bases map to TRBD2. Germline V gene sequence: CDR1 MNHEY, CDR2 SMNVEV (reference sequence). Trimming removed 3 bases from V and 3 bases from J; junction bases left unmatched: 5. The CDR3 has 15 amino acids.

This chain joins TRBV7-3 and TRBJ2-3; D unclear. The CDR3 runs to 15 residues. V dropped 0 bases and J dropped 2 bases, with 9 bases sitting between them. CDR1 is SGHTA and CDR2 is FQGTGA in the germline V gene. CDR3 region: CASSLTNHPTDTQYF. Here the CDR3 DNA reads TGTGCCAGCAGCTTAACGAACCATCCCACAGATACGCAGTATTTT.

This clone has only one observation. CDR3 sequence (DNA): TGTGCCAGTCGTGAGGGAATCTCCTACAATGAGCAGTTCTTC. It codes for CASREGISYNEQFF. This sequence joins TRBV6-5 and TRBJ2-1, with D possibly being TRBD2 (5 bases). The CDR3 is 14 residues long. Germline V gene sequence: CDR1 MNHEY, CDR2 SVGAGI. Trimming shortened V by 9 bases and J by 0 bases, and 12 bases separated the two germline ends.

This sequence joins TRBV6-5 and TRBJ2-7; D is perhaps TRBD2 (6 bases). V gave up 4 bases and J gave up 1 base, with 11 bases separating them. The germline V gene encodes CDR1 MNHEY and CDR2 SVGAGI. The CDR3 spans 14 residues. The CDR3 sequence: CASSSLAWSYEQYF. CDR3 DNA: TGTGCCAGCAGTTCCCTAGCGTGGTCCTACGAGCAGTACTTC.

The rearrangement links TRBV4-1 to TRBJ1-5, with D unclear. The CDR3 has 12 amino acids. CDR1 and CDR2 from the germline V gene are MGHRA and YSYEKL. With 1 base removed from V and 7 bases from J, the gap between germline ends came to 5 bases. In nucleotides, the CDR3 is TGCGCCAGCAGCCAAGTTGTCCAGCCCCAGCATTTT. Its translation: CASSQVVQPQHF.

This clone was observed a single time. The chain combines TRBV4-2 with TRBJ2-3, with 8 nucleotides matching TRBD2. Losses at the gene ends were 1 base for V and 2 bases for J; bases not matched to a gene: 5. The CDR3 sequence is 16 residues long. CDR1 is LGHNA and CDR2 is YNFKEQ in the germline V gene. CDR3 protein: CASSQGTSTTTDTQYF. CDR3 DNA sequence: TGTGCCAGCAGCCAAGGGACTAGCACTACCACAGATACGCAGTATTTT.

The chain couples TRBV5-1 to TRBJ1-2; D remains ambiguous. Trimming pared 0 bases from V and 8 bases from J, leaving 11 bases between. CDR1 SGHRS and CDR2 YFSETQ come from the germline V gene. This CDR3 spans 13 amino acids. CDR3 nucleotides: TGCGCCAGCAGCTTGGAACTCGCCGGGGGCTACACCTTC. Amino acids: CASSLELAGGYTF.

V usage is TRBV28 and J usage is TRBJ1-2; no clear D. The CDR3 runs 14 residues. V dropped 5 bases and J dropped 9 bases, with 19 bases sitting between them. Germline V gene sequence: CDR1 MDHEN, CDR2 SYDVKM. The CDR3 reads CASSPNPVGYSYTF. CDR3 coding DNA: TGTGCCAGCAGTCCGAATCCGGTTGGGTATAGCTACACCTTC.